The 4 T cell receptor beta chains listed next were all sequenced from one sample in a study of blood T cell repertoires in COVID-19. This table comes from immunoSEQ multiplex PCR, and its TCRdb copy is limited to in-frame clones, with some not included. The sample lists about 260,000 clones; approximately 86% were seen once. The sample consisted of peripheral blood. Every receptor here comes from an older woman with COVID-19, enrolled during active disease.

V gene TRBV20-1 combines with J gene TRBJ2-7; the D is unclear. Germline V gene data show CDR1 as DFQATT and CDR2 as SNEGSKA (reference sequence). This CDR3 comprises 13 residues. Trimming took off 3 bases at V and 3 bases at J, with 12 bases between the two ends. The CDR3: CSASPLVRYEQYF. For the CDR3, the DNA is TGCAGTGCTAGTCCGCTAGTACGCTACGAGCAGTACTTC.

This clone was seen a single time. V is TRBV19 and J is TRBJ1-2; D remains unclear. Germline assignment: CDR1 LNHDA and CDR2 SQIVND (reference sequence). V shed 6 bases and J shed 4 bases, with 15 bases lying between them. There are 14 residues in the CDR3. The chain's CDR3 is CASRAGPSAYGYTF. CDR3 nucleotides: TGTGCCAGTAGAGCCGGCCCAAGCGCCTATGGCTACACCTTC.

The genes are TRBV7-8 and TRBJ1-6; 9 bases agree with TRBD1. Germline V lookup: CDR1 SGHVS, CDR2 FQNEAQ. The CDR3 is 19 residues long. J gave up 10 bases and V 4 bases, and 20 bases lay outside the gene matches. CDR3 coding DNA: TGTGCCAGCAGCTCCAGACTACAGGGGGCGAGTTCTATCAGGTCACCCCTCCACTTT. As protein: CASSSRLQGASSIRSPLHF.

The chain carries TRBV5-4 and TRBJ2-3, with 8 bases identical to TRBD2. V lost 5 bases, J lost 5 bases, and 4 bases stayed unmatched. CDR3 length equals 13 residues. From germline, CDR1 is SGHNT and CDR2 YYREEE (reference sequence). CDR3 DNA: TGTGCCAGCAGTATAGCGGGGCTAGATACGCAGTATTTT. Translating it yields CASSIAGLDTQYF.